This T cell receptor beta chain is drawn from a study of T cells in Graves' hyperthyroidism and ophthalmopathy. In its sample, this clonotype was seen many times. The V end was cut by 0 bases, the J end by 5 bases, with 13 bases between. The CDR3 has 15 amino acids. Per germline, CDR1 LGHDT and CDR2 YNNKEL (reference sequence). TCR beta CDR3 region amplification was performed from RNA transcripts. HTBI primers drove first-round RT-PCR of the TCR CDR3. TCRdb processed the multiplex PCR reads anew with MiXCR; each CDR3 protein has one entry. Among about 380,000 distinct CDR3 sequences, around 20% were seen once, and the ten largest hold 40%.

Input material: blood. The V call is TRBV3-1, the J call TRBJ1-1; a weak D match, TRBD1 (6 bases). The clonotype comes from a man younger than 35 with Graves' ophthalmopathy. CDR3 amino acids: CASSQEKGQGTEAFF. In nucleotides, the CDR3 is TGTGCCAGCAGCCAAGAAAAGGGCCAGGGGACTGAAGCTTTCTTT.